The 8 T cell receptor beta chains below come from one sample, sequenced in a study of cytomegalovirus exposure and HLA in healthy donors. Clones were read by immunoSEQ multiplex PCR, and TCRdb kept only the in-frame ones, dropping some. The sample lists 150,000 to 200,000 clones; about 82% were seen once. The sequencing sample was made of PBMCs. Source of these receptors: a woman aged 18-29 years in good health and CMV-seronegative.

The chain uses TRBV29-1 and TRBJ2-7; 7 positions agree with TRBD1. The V gene's germline CDR1 is SQVTM and CDR2 ANQGSEA. This CDR3 is 17 amino acids long. The trim removed 3 bases at V and 3 bases at J, leaving 17 bases unmatched. CDR3 nucleotide sequence: TGCAGCGTTGATGGTTTTAGCGAGACAGGGACCGACTACGAGCAGTACTTC. It codes for CSVDGFSETGTDYEQYF.

This rearrangement joins TRBV2 to TRBJ1-5; D is ambiguous. The germline V gene encodes CDR1 SNHLY and CDR2 FYNNEI. The CDR3 loop spans 14 amino acids. Trimming removed 6 bases from V and 2 bases from J, with 11 bases in between. This CDR3 reads CASRREVGNQPQHF. The CDR3 coding sequence is TGTGCCAGCAGGAGGGAGGTAGGCAATCAGCCCCAGCATTTT.

The chain is built from TRBV7-3 and TRBJ2-5; D is perhaps TRBD1 (5 bases). The ends were cut back, 3 bases at V and 4 bases at J, with 9 bases in the middle. CDR1 and CDR2 (germline): SGHTA, FQGTGA. The CDR3 loop spans 13 amino acids. The CDR3 DNA is TGTGCCAGCAGCTTCAGGGTGGGAGAGACCCAGTACTTC. Encoded protein: CASSFRVGETQYF. Looking up the rest from reference TRBV7-3 and TRBJ2-5 gives the full variable domain: GAGVSQTPSNKVTEKGKYVELRCDPISGHTALYWYRQSLGQGPEFLIYFQGTGAADDSGLPNDRFFAVRPEGSVSTLKIQRTERGDSAVYLCASSFRVGETQYFGPGTRLLVL.

The rearrangement uses TRBV7-9 and TRBJ1-1; D gene uncertain. Germline lookup yields CDR1 SEHNR and CDR2 FQNEAQ (reference sequence). CDR3 length equals 11 residues. V was shortened by 6 bases and J by 7 bases, with 9 bases between the two germline ends. This CDR3 reads CASRSRSEAFF. In DNA, the CDR3 is TGTGCCAGCAGGAGTCGGAGTGAAGCTTTCTTT.

This clone was detected only once. The gene calls are TRBV11-1 and TRBJ2-7, with D possibly TRBD1 on 5 matching bases. From germline, CDR1 is SGHAT and CDR2 FQDESV (reference sequence). The CDR3 spans 13 residues. Trimming pared 2 bases from V and 2 bases from J, leaving 7 bases between. CDR3 in DNA: TGTGCCAGCAGCTTACCAGGGACCTACGAGCAGTACTTC. Protein product: CASSLPGTYEQYF.

The chain employs TRBV28 and TRBJ2-1, with D perhaps matching TRBD1 (5 bases). CDR3 length: 15 amino acids. Trimming removed 5 bases at V and 1 base at J, with 12 bases between. Germline-derived CDR1 and CDR2 are MDHEN and SYDVKM. CDR3 nucleotides: TGTGCCAGCAGTCAAACGACAGAGTCCTACAATGAGCAGTTCTTC. Translating it yields CASSQTTESYNEQFF.

The chain recombines TRBV9 with TRBJ1-3; a possible D gene is TRBD1 (5 bases). Trimming stripped 7 bases from V and 0 bases from J, with 17 bases between. Germline V CDR1 and CDR2: SGDLS, YYNGEE. The CDR3 consists of 16 residues. The DNA for the CDR3 is TGTGCCAGCGGTCACACCTCAGGGCCCTCTGGAAACACCATATATTTT. Translation: CASGHTSGPSGNTIYF.

The V call is TRBV19, the J call TRBJ1-2; tentatively, D is TRBD1 (5 bases). The germline CDR1 and CDR2 sequences are LNHDA and SQIVND (reference sequence). This CDR3 contains 14 residues. Trimming cost V 5 bases and J 3 bases, with 13 bases left between them. As DNA, the CDR3 is TGTGCCAGTAGTTTCATAACAGGCGACTATGGCTACACCTTC. It is translated as CASSFITGDYGYTF.